What follows describes a single TCR beta chain. Generated by immunoSEQ multiplex PCR, the TCRdb table keeps only in-frame clones and is missing some. The table records a few hundred thousand clones, about 90% of them present only once. These data originate in a study of cytomegalovirus exposure and HLA in healthy donors. The CDR3 consists of 13 residues. V was clipped by 0 bases and J by 8 bases, with 10 bases between them. The germline V gene has CDR1 MNHEY and CDR2 SVGAGI. The J gene is TRBJ1-1, the V gene TRBV6-5; D uncertain. The sequenced material came from PBMCs. This clonotype originated in a young woman in good health and CMV-seronegative. The CDR3 spells CASSYSSPPEAFF. CDR3 nucleotide sequence: TGTGCCAGCAGTTACTCGAGTCCTCCAGAAGCTTTCTTT.